The 29 T cell receptor beta chains listed next were all sequenced from one sample in a study of blood T cell repertoires in COVID-19. Sequenced by immunoSEQ multiplex PCR; TCRdb stores in-frame clones only, minus some. The table records about 380,000 clones, more than 75% of them present only once. Sequencing was done on a sample of peripheral blood. The source of these receptors is a human donor with acute or convalescent COVID-19. The donor label of this sample is uncertain.

Here the CDR3 reads CASSQDLGVFGTQYF. CDR3 nucleotides: TGTGCCAGCAGCCAAGATCTGGGAGTATTCGGGACCCAGTACTTC. V is TRBV3-1 (or the pseudogene TRBV3-2) and J is TRBJ2-5; D possibly corresponds to TRBD2 (5 bases). Germline V gene data show CDR1 as LGHDT and CDR2 as YNNKEL (reference sequence). Trimming took 0 bases from V and 7 from J, leaving 15 bases between them. The CDR3 is made up of 15 amino acids.

This chain connects TRBV2 to TRBJ1-5, with D maybe TRBD1 (5 bases). V lost 8 bases, J lost 6 bases, and 20 bases lay in between. The CDR3 spans 15 residues. Germline CDR1 SNHLY, CDR2 FYNNEI. The CDR3 nucleotides read TGTGCCAGCCAATTGCGGGGCCACGCGGGTCAGCCCCAGCATTTT. It is translated as CASQLRGHAGQPQHF.

Many counts were recorded for this clone. This chain uses TRBV5-5 with TRBJ2-2, with no clear D. The germline CDR1 and CDR2 sequences are SGHKS and YYEKEE (reference sequence). This CDR3 spans 15 amino acids. V lost 2 bases to trimming and J lost 0 bases, with 8 bases between them. CDR3: CASSFYQSNTGELFF. The DNA of the CDR3 is TGTGCCAGCAGCTTTTACCAGTCGAACACCGGGGAGCTGTTTTTT.

The genes are TRBV25-1 and TRBJ2-7; D is unresolved. Trimming pared 4 bases from V and 5 bases from J, leaving 15 bases between. The CDR3 runs 14 residues. Germline CDR1 MGHDK, CDR2 SYGVNS. The CDR3 DNA is TGTGCCAGCAGTGCCGAACTCGAATCGGACGAGCAGTACTTC. Translating it yields CASSAELESDEQYF.

The genes are TRBV7-9 and TRBJ2-5, with D possibly being TRBD1 (5 bases). The CDR3 is made up of 13 amino acids. V was clipped by 5 bases and J by 1 base, with 8 bases between them. Germline CDR1 SEHNR, CDR2 FQNEAQ (reference sequence). CDR3 loop: CASSATVQETQYF. The DNA for the CDR3 is TGTGCCAGCAGCGCGACAGTCCAAGAGACCCAGTACTTC.

The rearrangement uses TRBV5-6 and TRBJ2-7; 8 bases line up with TRBD2. The germline CDR1 and CDR2 sequences are SGHDT and YYEEEE. After removal of 1 base from V and 7 bases from J, the junction contained 7 bases not matched to a gene. This CDR3 has 14 residues. The CDR3 region has the DNA TGTGCCAGCAGCTTGTTAGCGGGATGGGAAGAGCAGTACTTC. Translation gives CASSLLAGWEEQYF.

V gene TRBV10-2 combines with J gene TRBJ2-1; D uncertain. The ends were cut back, 2 bases at V and 8 bases at J, with 10 bases in the middle. CDR1 and CDR2 (germline): WSHSY, SAAADI. The CDR3 extends over 13 amino acids. CDR3 in DNA: TGCGCCAGCAGTGAGAGTCTGAGCCATGAGCAGTTCTTC. Translating it yields CASSESLSHEQFF.

Of note for this clone: Germline and junction disagree at one end, which may indicate a read error. J is TRBJ1-6 and V is TRBV6-1; possible D gene TRBD1, 6 bases. CDR3 length: 13 residues. The germline V gene has CDR1 MNHNS and CDR2 SASEGT. CDR3 DNA sequence: TGTGTCAGCAGTGATCAGGGGAATTCACCCCTCCACTTT. Translating gives CVSSDQGNSPLHF.

V is TRBV5-6 and J is TRBJ1-2; D not certain. V gave up 0 bases and J gave up 4 bases, with 10 bases separating them. The germline gives CDR1 SGHDT, CDR2 YYEEEE. The CDR3 totals 14 residues. CDR3: CASSLGLQAYGYTF. CDR3 bases: TGTGCCAGCAGCTTGGGCTTGCAGGCCTATGGCTACACCTTC. The full variable domain, in which reference TRBV5-6 and TRBJ1-2 provide the parts outside the CDR3, is DAGVTQSPTHLIKTRGQQVTLRCSPKSGHDTVSWYQQALGQGPQFIFQYYEEEERQRGNFPDRFSGHQFPNYSSELNVNALLLGDSALYLCASSLGLQAYGYTFGSGTRLTVV.

This sequence joins TRBV6-4 and TRBJ1-4, with D perhaps matching TRBD1 (6 bases). The V gene's germline CDR1 is MRHNA and CDR2 SNTAGT. The CDR3 is 13 amino acids. Deletions cut 8 bases from V and 6 bases from J, with 13 bases between. The CDR3, as DNA: TGTGCCAGCTTGGGACATTCCCATGAAAAACTGTTTTTT. Translated: CASLGHSHEKLFF.

This clone was observed a few times. CDR3 region: CASSPTVGRGSPYEQYF. The CDR3 DNA is TGCGCCAGCAGCCCAACCGTAGGAAGAGGGAGTCCCTACGAGCAGTACTTC. This chain connects TRBV5-1 to TRBJ2-7; TRBD2 might be the D (5 bases). CDR3 length: 17 residues. The germline gives CDR1 SGHRS, CDR2 YFSETQ. V dropped 4 bases and J dropped 2 bases, with 22 bases sitting between them. Based on the CDR3 plus reference TRBV5-1 and TRBJ2-7, the full variable domain is KAGVTQTPRYLIKTRGQQVTLSCSPISGHRSVSWYQQTPGQGLQFLFEYFSETQRNKGNFPGRFSGRQFSNSRSEMNVSTLELGDSALYLCASSPTVGRGSPYEQYFGPGTRLTVT.

V gene TRBV11-3 combines with J gene TRBJ2-3; maybe TRBD1 (6 bases). V gave up 5 bases and J gave up 6 bases, with 12 bases separating them. The germline gives CDR1 SGHNT, CDR2 YENEEA. CDR3 length: 13 amino acids. CDR3 sequence reads: CASSTDTGDTQYF. The CDR3 DNA reads TGTGCCAGCAGCACCGATACAGGGGATACGCAGTATTTT.

V is TRBV5-6 and J is TRBJ2-7; no clear D gene. The CDR3 consists of 16 residues. The germline V gene encodes CDR1 SGHDT and CDR2 YYEEEE. With 1 base removed from V and 2 bases from J, the gap between germline ends came to 16 bases. The CDR3 spells CASSLSGQPNPYEQYF. CDR3 sequence (DNA): TGTGCCAGCAGCTTGTCGGGTCAGCCAAACCCCTACGAGCAGTACTTC.

This clone has only a few counts. The CDR3 DNA sequence: TGTGCCAGCAGCCAAGACAGCTCTGGGGCCAACGTCCTGACTTTC. It specifies CASSQDSSGANVLTF. The genes are TRBV4-2 and TRBJ2-6; unclear D gene. This CDR3 is built from 15 residues. The V gene's germline CDR1 is LGHNA and CDR2 YNFKEQ. V lost 0 bases and J lost 0, with 3 bases in between.

The rearrangement links TRBV5-1 to TRBJ2-3, with 9 positions matching TRBD2. The trim removed 1 base at V and 2 bases at J, leaving 2 bases unmatched. From germline, CDR1 is SGHRS and CDR2 YFSETQ. CDR3 length equals 15 residues. The CDR3 nucleotides are TGCGCCAGCAGCTTGTTAGCGGGGGTCACAGATACGCAGTATTTT. The encoded protein is CASSLLAGVTDTQYF.

This clone was seen only once. The junction differs from germline at one of its ends, possibly a read error. This chain links TRBV2 with TRBJ1-5; TRBD1 matches 8 bases. CDR3 length: 14 residues. In germline, CDR1 is SNHLY, CDR2 FYNNEI. In DNA, the CDR3 is TGTGCCAGCAGTGAGGACAGGGTGATTTTGCGTACTAAATTT. Its translation is CASSEDRVILRTKF.

This chain links TRBV6-5 with TRBJ1-1, with D possibly TRBD1 on 5 matching bases. The CDR3 has 16 amino acids. Germline assignment: CDR1 MNHEY and CDR2 SVGAGI. Trimming stripped 0 bases from V and 4 bases from J, with 15 bases between. The CDR3 is CASSYSTGPGGTEAFF. For the CDR3, the DNA is TGTGCCAGCAGTTACTCTACAGGTCCGGGGGGCACTGAAGCTTTCTTT.

This clone occurred a few times. The V call is TRBV5-4, the J call TRBJ1-2; 9 nucleotides match TRBD1. CDR1 and CDR2 from the germline V gene are SGHNT and YYREEE (reference sequence). CDR3 size: 16 residues. V dropped 5 bases and J dropped 2; count of bases not matched to a gene: 10. The CDR3 DNA sequence: TGTGCCAGCAGAGCTGGCGGGACAGGGTCCAACTATGGCTACACCTTC. It specifies CASRAGGTGSNYGYTF. Using reference TRBV5-4 and TRBJ1-2 for the parts outside the CDR3, the full variable domain is ETGVTQSPTHLIKTRGQQVTLRCSSQSGHNTVSWYQQALGQGPQFIFQYYREEENGRGNFPPRFSGLQFPNYSSELNVNALELDDSALYLCASRAGGTGSNYGYTFGSGTRLTVV.

This chain uses TRBV25-1 with TRBJ2-7; 7 bases map to TRBD1. V gave up 2 bases and J gave up 7 bases; unmatched junction bases: 8. The CDR3 contains 14 residues. The germline V gene has CDR1 MGHDK and CDR2 SYGVNS. The CDR3 coding sequence is TGTGCCAGCAGTGAACGAAGGGGGCGTCAAGAGCAGTACTTC. This codes for CASSERRGRQEQYF.

The chain links TRBV18 to TRBJ1-6, with TRBD1 matching over 7 bases. Germline values: CDR1 KGHSH, CDR2 LQKENI. V lost 4 bases and J lost 7; bases outside the gene matches: 4. The CDR3 has 14 residues. In nucleotides, the CDR3 is TGTGCCAGCTCACGGGACAGAATGAATTCACCCCTCCACTTT. It specifies CASSRDRMNSPLHF.

This rearrangement joins TRBV6-1 to TRBJ2-5, with 7 positions matching TRBD2. The ends lost 2 bases at V and 5 bases at J; junction bases unmatched: 8. The germline gives CDR1 MNHNS, CDR2 SASEGT. The length of the CDR3 is 15 residues. As DNA, the CDR3 is TGTGCCAGCAGTGAATGGGGGGGGGTCGATGAGACCCAGTACTTC. Protein: CASSEWGGVDETQYF.

CDR3 sequence: CASSWGQPSSGNTIYF. CDR3 DNA sequence: TGTGCCAGCAGCTGGGGACAGCCGAGCTCTGGAAACACCATATATTTT. The chain combines TRBV7-9 with TRBJ1-3, with TRBD1 identical over 7 bases. The germline V gene encodes CDR1 SEHNR and CDR2 FQNEAQ (reference sequence). With 4 bases clipped from V and 0 bases from J, the junction kept 6 bases outside the gene matches. The CDR3 is 16 residues long.

The rearrangement joins TRBV6-1 to TRBJ2-7, with TRBD2 matching over 11 bases. With 4 bases clipped from V and 1 base from J, the junction kept 9 bases outside the gene matches. The CDR3 spans 17 residues. Germline V gives CDR1 MNHNS, CDR2 SASEGT. This CDR3 reads CASSGPPGTSGSYEQYF. DNA of the CDR3: TGTGCCAGCAGTGGCCCACCGGGGACTAGCGGATCCTACGAGCAGTACTTC.

The gene calls are TRBV5-4 and TRBJ2-7; D might be TRBD1 (6 bases). Germline V gene sequence: CDR1 SGHNT, CDR2 YYREEE (reference sequence). CDR3 size: 13 residues. V lost 2 bases and J lost 5, with 11 bases in between. DNA of the CDR3: TGTGCCAGCAGCTTAAACAGGGACCACGAGCAGTACTTC. Translation gives CASSLNRDHEQYF. Full variable domain (rest looked up from reference TRBV5-4 and TRBJ2-7): ETGVTQSPTHLIKTRGQQVTLRCSSQSGHNTVSWYQQALGQGPQFIFQYYREEENGRGNFPPRFSGLQFPNYSSELNVNALELDDSALYLCASSLNRDHEQYFGPGTRLTVT.

This rearrangement joins TRBV18 to TRBJ1-6; no reliable D call. Deletions cut 6 bases from V and 8 bases from J, with 11 bases between. Germline V CDR1 and CDR2: KGHSH, LQKENI. The CDR3 has 13 amino acids. CDR3 protein: CASSPSRDSPLHF. DNA of the CDR3: TGTGCCAGCTCCCCATCGAGGGATTCACCCCTCCACTTT.

The chain carries TRBV4-2 and TRBJ2-2; 8 nucleotides line up with TRBD2. Germline CDR1 LGHNA, CDR2 YNFKEQ. Trimming cost V 2 bases and J 8 bases; bases outside gene matches: 7. This CDR3 spans 15 amino acids. CDR3 coding DNA: TGTGCCAGCAGCCAACTTGGACTAGCTGGTGGGGAGCTGTTTTTT. Translated, it gives CASSQLGLAGGELFF.

This clone was found once. The V gene is TRBV7-2, the J gene TRBJ2-7; the D gene is possibly TRBD2 (6 bases). Germline V CDR1 and CDR2: SGHTA, FQGNSA. With 1 base removed from V and 4 bases from J, the gap between germline ends came to 11 bases. This CDR3 has 14 amino acids. DNA for the CDR3: TGTGCCAGCAGCTTAGGGAGGGCCTGGTACGAGCAGTACTTC. Its translation is CASSLGRAWYEQYF.

The V call is TRBV4-1, the J call TRBJ2-5, with a weak D call TRBD2 (6 bases). V lost 4 bases to trimming and J lost 1 base, with 19 bases between them. In germline, CDR1 is MGHRA, CDR2 YSYEKL. The CDR3 is 17 amino acids. This CDR3 reads CASSRRISGLAQETQYF. CDR3 in DNA: TGCGCCAGCAGCCGTAGGATCTCGGGACTTGCCCAAGAGACCCAGTACTTC.

The table lists this clone with a few counts. This chain links TRBV28 with TRBJ1-1, with 9 nucleotides matching TRBD1. Germline loops: CDR1 MDHEN, CDR2 SYDVKM. The CDR3 has 16 amino acids. The junction had 9 bases not matched to a gene; V was cut back by 1 base and J by 6 bases. In DNA form, the CDR3 reads TGTGCCAGCAGTTTATTTGAGGACAGGGGTATCCCTGAAGCTTTCTTT. Its translation is CASSLFEDRGIPEAFF.